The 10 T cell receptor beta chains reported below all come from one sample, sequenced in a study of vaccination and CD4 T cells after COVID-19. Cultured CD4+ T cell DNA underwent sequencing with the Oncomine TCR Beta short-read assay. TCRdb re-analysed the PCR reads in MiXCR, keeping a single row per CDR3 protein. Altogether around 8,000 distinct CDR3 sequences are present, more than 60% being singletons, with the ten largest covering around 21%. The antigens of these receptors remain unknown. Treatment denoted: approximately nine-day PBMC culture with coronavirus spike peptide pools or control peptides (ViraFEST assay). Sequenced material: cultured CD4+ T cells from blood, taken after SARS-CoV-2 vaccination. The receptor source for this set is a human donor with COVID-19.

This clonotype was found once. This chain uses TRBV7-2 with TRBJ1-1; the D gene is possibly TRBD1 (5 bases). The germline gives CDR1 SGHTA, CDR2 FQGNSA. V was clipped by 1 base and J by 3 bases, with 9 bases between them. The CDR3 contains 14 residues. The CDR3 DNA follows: TGTGCCAGCAGCTTAGGGGACGGGTACACTGAAGCTTTCTTT. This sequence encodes CASSLGDGYTEAFF. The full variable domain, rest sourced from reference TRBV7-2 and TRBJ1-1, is GAGVSQSPSNKVTEKGKDVELRCDPISGHTALYWYRQSLGQGLEFLIYFQGNSAPDKSGLPSDRFSAERTGGSVSTLTIQRTQQEDSAVYLCASSLGDGYTEAFFGQGTRLTVV.

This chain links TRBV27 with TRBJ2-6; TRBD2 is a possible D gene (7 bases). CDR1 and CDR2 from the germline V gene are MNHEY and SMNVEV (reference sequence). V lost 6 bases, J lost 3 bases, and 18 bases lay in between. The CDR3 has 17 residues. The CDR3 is CASSREGGASGANVLTF. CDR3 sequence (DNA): TGTGCCAGCAGCCGCGAAGGGGGGGCTAGTGGGGCCAACGTCCTGACTTTC.

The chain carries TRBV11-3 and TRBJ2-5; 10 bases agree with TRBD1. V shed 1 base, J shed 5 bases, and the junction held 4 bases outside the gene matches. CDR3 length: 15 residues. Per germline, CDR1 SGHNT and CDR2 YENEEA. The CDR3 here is CASSLGDRGRETQYF. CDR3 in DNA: TGTGCCAGCAGCTTAGGGGACAGGGGAAGGGAGACCCAGTACTTC.

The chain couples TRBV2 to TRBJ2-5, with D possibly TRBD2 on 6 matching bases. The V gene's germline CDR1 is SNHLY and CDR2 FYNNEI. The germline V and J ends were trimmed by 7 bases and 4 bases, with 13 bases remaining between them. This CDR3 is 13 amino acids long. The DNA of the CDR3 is TGTGCCAGCACTCGGGACTTCTCAGAGACCCAGTACTTC. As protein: CASTRDFSETQYF.

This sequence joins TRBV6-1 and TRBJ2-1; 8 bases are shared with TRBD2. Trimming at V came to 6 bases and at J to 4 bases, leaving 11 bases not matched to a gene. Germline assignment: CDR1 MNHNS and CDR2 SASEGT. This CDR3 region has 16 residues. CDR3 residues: CASRGTSGDSYNEQFF. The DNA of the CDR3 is TGTGCCAGCAGGGGGACTAGTGGGGACTCGTACAATGAGCAGTTCTTC.

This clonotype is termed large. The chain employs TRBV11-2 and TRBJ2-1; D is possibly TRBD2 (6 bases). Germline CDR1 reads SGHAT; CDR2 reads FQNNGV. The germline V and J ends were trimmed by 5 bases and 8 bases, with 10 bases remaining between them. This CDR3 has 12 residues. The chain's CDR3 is CASSVIADEQFF. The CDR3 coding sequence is TGTGCCAGCAGCGTTATAGCGGATGAGCAGTTCTTC.

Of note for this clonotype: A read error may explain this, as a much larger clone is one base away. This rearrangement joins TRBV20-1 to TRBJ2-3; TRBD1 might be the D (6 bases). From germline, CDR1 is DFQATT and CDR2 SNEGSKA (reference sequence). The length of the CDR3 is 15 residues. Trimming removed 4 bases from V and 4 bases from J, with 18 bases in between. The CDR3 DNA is TGCAGTGCTACCCTCAGAGCAGGGGCCCCAGATACGCAGTATTTT. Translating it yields CSATLRAGAPDTQYF.

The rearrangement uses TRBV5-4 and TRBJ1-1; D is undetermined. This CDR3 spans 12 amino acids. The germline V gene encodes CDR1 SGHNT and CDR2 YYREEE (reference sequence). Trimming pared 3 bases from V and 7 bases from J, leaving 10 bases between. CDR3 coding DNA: TGTGCCAGCAGCTGGACGGGCGGTGAAGCTTTCTTT. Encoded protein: CASSWTGGEAFF.

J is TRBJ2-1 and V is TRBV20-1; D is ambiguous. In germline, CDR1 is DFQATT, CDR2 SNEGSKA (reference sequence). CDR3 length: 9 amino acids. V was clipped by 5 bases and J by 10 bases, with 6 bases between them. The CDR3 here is CSAGPEQFF. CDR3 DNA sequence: TGCAGTGCTGGGCCAGAGCAGTTCTTC.

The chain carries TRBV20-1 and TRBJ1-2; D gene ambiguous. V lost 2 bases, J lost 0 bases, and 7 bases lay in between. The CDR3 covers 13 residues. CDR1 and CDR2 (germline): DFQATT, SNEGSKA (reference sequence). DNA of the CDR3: TGCAGTGCTAGAATTCCGGCTAACTATGGCTACACCTTC. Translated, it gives CSARIPANYGYTF.